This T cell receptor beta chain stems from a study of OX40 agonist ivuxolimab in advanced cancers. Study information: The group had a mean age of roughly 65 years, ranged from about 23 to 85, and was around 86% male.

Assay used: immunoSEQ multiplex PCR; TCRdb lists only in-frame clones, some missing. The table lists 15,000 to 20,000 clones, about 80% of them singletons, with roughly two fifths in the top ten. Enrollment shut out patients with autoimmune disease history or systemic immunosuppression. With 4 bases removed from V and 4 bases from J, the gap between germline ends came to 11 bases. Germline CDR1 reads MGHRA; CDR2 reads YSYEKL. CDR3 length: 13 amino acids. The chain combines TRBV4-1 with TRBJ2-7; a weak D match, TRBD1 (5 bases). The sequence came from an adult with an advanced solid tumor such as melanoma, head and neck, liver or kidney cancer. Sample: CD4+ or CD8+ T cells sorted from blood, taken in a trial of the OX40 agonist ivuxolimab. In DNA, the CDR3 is TGCGCCAGCAGCCCGGACAAAGGTTACGAGCAGTACTTC. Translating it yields CASSPDKGYEQYF.